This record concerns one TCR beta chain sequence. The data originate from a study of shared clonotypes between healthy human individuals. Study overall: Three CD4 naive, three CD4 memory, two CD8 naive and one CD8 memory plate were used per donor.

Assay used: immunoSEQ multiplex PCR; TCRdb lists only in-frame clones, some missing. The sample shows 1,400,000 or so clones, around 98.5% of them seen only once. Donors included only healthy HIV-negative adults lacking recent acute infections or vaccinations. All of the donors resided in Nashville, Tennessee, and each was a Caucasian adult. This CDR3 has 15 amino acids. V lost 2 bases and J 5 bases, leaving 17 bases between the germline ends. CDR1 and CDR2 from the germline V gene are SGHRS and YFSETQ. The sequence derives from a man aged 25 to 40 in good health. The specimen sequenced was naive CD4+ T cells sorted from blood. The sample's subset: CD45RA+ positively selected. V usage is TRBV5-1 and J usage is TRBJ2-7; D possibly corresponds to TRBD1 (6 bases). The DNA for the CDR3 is TGCGCCAGCAGCTTCAGAACCGGGACAACCAACGAGCAGTACTTC. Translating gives CASSFRTGTTNEQYF.